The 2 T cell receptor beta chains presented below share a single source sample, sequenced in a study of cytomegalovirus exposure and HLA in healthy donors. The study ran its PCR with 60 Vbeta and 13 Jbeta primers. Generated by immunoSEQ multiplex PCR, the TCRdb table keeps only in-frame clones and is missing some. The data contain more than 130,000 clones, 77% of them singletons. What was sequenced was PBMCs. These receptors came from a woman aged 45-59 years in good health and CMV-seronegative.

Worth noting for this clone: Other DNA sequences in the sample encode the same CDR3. CDR3 sequence reads: CASVFSGASGEEETQYF. The DNA of the CDR3 is TGTGCCAGCGTGTTTAGCGGGGCTAGCGGGGAAGAAGAGACCCAGTACTTC. The chain uses TRBV2 and TRBJ2-5, with 9 bases identical to TRBD2. Per germline, CDR1 SNHLY and CDR2 FYNNEI. The V gene end was trimmed by 8 bases and the J gene end by 3 bases; junction bases not matched to a gene: 16. There are 17 residues in the CDR3.

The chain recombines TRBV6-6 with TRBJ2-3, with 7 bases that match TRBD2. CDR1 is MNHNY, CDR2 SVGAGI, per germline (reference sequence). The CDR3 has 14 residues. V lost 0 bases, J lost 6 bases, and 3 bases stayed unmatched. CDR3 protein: CASSYSGGVDTQYF. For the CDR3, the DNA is TGTGCCAGCAGTTACTCGGGAGGGGTGGATACGCAGTATTTT.